Sequencing of this TCR beta chain was carried out in a study of T cell changes during pregnancy in multiple sclerosis. Only in-frame clones appear in the TCRdb table, and some are missing; sequencing was by immunoSEQ multiplex PCR. The data contain approximately 50,000 clones, approximately 93% of them singletons. Trimming left V 0 bases short and J 0 bases short, with 7 bases between. CDR3 size: 15 residues. Per germline, CDR1 SGDLS and CDR2 YYNGEE. The sequenced sample was CD4+ T cells from peripheral blood mononuclear cells, obtained in the third trimester of pregnancy. This clonotype was obtained from a female donor with multiple sclerosis, enrolled in a pregnancy study. The chain recombines TRBV9 with TRBJ2-1; D remains ambiguous. The CDR3 DNA reads as TGTGCCAGCAGCGTAGGCCCGAGCTCCTACAATGAGCAGTTCTTC. As protein: CASSVGPSSYNEQFF.